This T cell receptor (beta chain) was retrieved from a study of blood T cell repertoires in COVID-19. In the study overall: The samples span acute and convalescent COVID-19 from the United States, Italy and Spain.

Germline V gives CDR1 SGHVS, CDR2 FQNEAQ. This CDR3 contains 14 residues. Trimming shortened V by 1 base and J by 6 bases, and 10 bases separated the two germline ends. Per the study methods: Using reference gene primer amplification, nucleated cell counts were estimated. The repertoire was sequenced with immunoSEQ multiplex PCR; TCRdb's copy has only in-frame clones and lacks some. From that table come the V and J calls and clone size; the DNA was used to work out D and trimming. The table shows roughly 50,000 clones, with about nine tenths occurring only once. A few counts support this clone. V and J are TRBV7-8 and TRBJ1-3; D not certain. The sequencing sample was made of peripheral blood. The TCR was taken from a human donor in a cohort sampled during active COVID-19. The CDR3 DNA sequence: TGTGCCAGCAGCTTAGTCCGGGATATAAACACCATATATTTT. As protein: CASSLVRDINTIYF.